Presented here are 16 T cell receptor beta chains from one specimen sequenced in a study of T cell responses to AZD1222 COVID-19 vaccine. The repertoire was sequenced with immunoSEQ multiplex PCR; TCRdb's copy has only in-frame clones and lacks some. The sample carries 100,000 or so clones, roughly 90% recorded once. Sequenced here: peripheral blood, sampled on day 0 of AZD1222 vaccination. The receptors derive from an adult in good health.

This sequence joins TRBV3-1 (or the pseudogene TRBV3-2) and TRBJ1-2; weak D call: TRBD1 (6 bases). V was clipped by 0 bases and J by 0 bases, with 23 bases between them. This CDR3 spans 20 amino acids. In germline, CDR1 is LGHDT, CDR2 YNNKEL (reference sequence). The DNA for the CDR3 is TGTGCCAGCAGCCAAGATCAAGCATGGGGGGCCCGAGGAACTAACTATGGCTACACCTTC. Translated: CASSQDQAWGARGTNYGYTF.

J is TRBJ2-7 and V is TRBV28; 13 bases are shared with TRBD2. Germline lookup yields CDR1 MDHEN and CDR2 SYDVKM. V gave up 4 bases and J gave up 0 bases; unmatched junction bases: 3. CDR3 length equals 16 residues. The CDR3 protein is CASSSWTSGSSYEQYF. The CDR3 bases are TGTGCCAGCAGTTCCTGGACTAGCGGGAGCTCCTACGAGCAGTACTTC.

The chain is built from TRBV5-4 and TRBJ1-2; 7 nucleotides agree with TRBD1. Germline CDR1 SGHNT, CDR2 YYREEE (reference sequence). There are 16 residues in the CDR3. The ends lost 3 bases at V and 8 bases at J; junction bases unmatched: 16. CDR3 bases: TGTGCCAGCAGCTCAGGGGGGACAGACCAAAGTGGGGGCTACACCTTC. It yields the protein CASSSGGTDQSGGYTF.

The rearrangement links TRBV6-1 to TRBJ1-1, with D unclear. The CDR3 sequence is 13 residues long. The V gene's germline CDR1 is MNHNS and CDR2 SASEGT. The V gene lost 2 bases and the J gene lost 2 bases, with 6 bases spanning the gap. The CDR3 DNA sequence: TGTGCCAGCAGTGAAAACAGCAACACTGAAGCTTTCTTT. Translating it yields CASSENSNTEAFF.

The chain couples TRBV2 to TRBJ1-3; maybe TRBD1 (5 bases). Deletions cut 6 bases from V and 0 bases from J, with 12 bases between. This CDR3 is 15 amino acids long. CDR1 and CDR2 from the germline V gene are SNHLY and FYNNEI. CDR3 coding DNA: TGTGCCAGCAGGGCAGAGGGGTTCTCTGGAAACACCATATATTTT. Translation gives CASRAEGFSGNTIYF.

A remark on this clone: The sample has other DNA sequences that encode this CDR3 too. The chain couples TRBV15 to TRBJ2-3; TRBD2 is a possible D gene (5 bases). This CDR3 spans 12 amino acids. The germline CDR1 and CDR2 sequences are LNHNV and YYDKDF (reference sequence). Trimming left V 5 bases short and J 2 bases short, with 5 bases between. The CDR3 region has the DNA TGTGCCACCAGCCGGGACACAGATACGCAGTATTTT. It encodes CATSRDTDTQYF.

The CDR3 reads CASSDGTTRSRELFF. The CDR3 bases are TGTGCCAGCAGCGATGGGACAACCAGAAGCCGGGAGCTGTTTTTT. V is TRBV5-4 and J is TRBJ2-2, with D tentatively TRBD1 (6 bases). V gave up 4 bases and J gave up 9 bases, with 19 bases separating them. The CDR3 spans 15 residues. Per germline, CDR1 SGHNT and CDR2 YYREEE (reference sequence).

The V gene is TRBV3-1 (or the pseudogene TRBV3-2), the J gene TRBJ2-7, with D possibly matching TRBD1 (6 bases). V lost 3 bases to trimming and J lost 0 bases, with 12 bases between them. The CDR3 extends over 15 amino acids. The germline V gene encodes CDR1 LGHDT and CDR2 YNNKEL (reference sequence). Here the CDR3 DNA reads TGTGCCAGCAGCCACACTGGGACACCCTCCTACGAGCAGTACTTC. It translates to CASSHTGTPSYEQYF.

This chain links TRBV19 with TRBJ1-4; weak D call: TRBD1 (6 bases). Germline CDR1 is LNHDA and CDR2 is SQIVND (reference sequence). Between the trimmed V and J ends, which lost 3 bases and 0 bases, there was a span of 14 bases. This CDR3 region has 17 residues. CDR3 residues: CASSISDSHTTNEKLFF. The DNA for the CDR3 is TGTGCCAGTAGTATCTCGGACAGCCACACAACTAATGAAAAACTGTTTTTT.

The chain employs TRBV3-1 (or the pseudogene TRBV3-2) and TRBJ1-1, with 7 bases lining up with TRBD1. CDR1 LGHDT and CDR2 YNNKEL come from the germline V gene (reference sequence). V trimming: 8 bases; J trimming: 5 bases; junction bases outside the gene matches: 11. This CDR3 comprises 14 residues. The CDR3 is CASGKRGPGTEAFF. The CDR3 nucleotides read TGTGCCAGCGGTAAGAGGGGGCCCGGAACTGAAGCTTTCTTT.

CDR3 sequence: CSATGQGVETQYF. In DNA, the CDR3 is TGCAGCGCTACGGGACAGGGGGTGGAGACCCAGTACTTC. The chain recombines TRBV29-1 with TRBJ2-5; 11 bases align to TRBD1. This CDR3 is built from 13 residues. Germline CDR1 reads SQVTM; CDR2 reads ANQGSEA. V was clipped by 7 bases and J by 5 bases; unmatched bases: 6.

The chain uses TRBV2 and TRBJ1-6, with TRBD1 identical over 9 bases. The junction had 4 bases not matched to a gene; V was cut back by 5 bases and J by 8 bases. The germline gives CDR1 SNHLY, CDR2 FYNNEI. The CDR3 extends over 14 amino acids. The CDR3 nucleotides are TGTGCCAGCAGTCAGGACAGGGGTGATTCACCCCTCCACTTT. It specifies CASSQDRGDSPLHF.

V and J are TRBV5-1 and TRBJ1-3, with D hard to call. CDR3 length: 14 amino acids. Trimming pared 0 bases from V and 4 bases from J, leaving 8 bases between. The germline V gene has CDR1 SGHRS and CDR2 YFSETQ. In DNA, the CDR3 is TGCGCCAGCAGCTTGGGCTCTAAGGGAAACACCATATATTTT. Its translation: CASSLGSKGNTIYF.

The chain is built from TRBV11-1 and TRBJ2-7; the D gene is possibly TRBD1 (6 bases). Trimming shortened V by 5 bases and J by 4 bases, and 15 bases separated the two germline ends. The CDR3 is made up of 14 amino acids. The V gene's germline CDR1 is SGHAT and CDR2 FQDESV (reference sequence). The CDR3 DNA reads as TGTGCCAGCAGCATAGACGACAGGTATTACGAGCAGTACTTC. Translating it yields CASSIDDRYYEQYF.

Remarks on this clone: Other DNA sequences within the sample encode an identical CDR3. The rearrangement joins TRBV11-3 to TRBJ2-2; weak D call: TRBD1 (5 bases). The germline V gene encodes CDR1 SGHNT and CDR2 YENEEA. With 4 bases removed from V and 3 bases from J, the gap between germline ends came to 12 bases. This CDR3 comprises 15 residues. Here the CDR3 reads CASSSGLGDTGELFF. CDR3 DNA sequence: TGTGCCAGCAGCTCAGGGCTGGGCGACACCGGGGAGCTGTTTTTT. Full variable domain (remainder filled in from reference TRBV11-3 and TRBJ2-2): EAGVVQSPRYKIIEKKQPVAFWCNPISGHNTLYWYLQNLGQGPELLIRYENEEAVDDSQLPKDRFSAERLKGVDSTLKIQPAELGDSAVYLCASSSGLGDTGELFFGEGSRLTVL.

The V gene is TRBV20-1, the J gene TRBJ2-1; tentatively, D is TRBD2 (6 bases). Germline CDR1 DFQATT, CDR2 SNEGSKA (reference sequence). V lost 3 bases and J lost 10, with 13 bases in between. The CDR3 contains 12 residues. CDR3 residues: CSASTGDWEQFF. The DNA of the CDR3 is TGCAGTGCTAGTACGGGGGACTGGGAGCAGTTCTTC.